These 26 T cell receptor beta chains originate from one sample sequenced in a study of molecular identifiers for immune sequencing clone quantification. TCRdb used MiXCR to reprocess the PCR reads, holding one entry per CDR3 protein. The data contain nearly 55,000 distinct CDR3 sequences, approximately 40% of them singletons. Sequencing input: naive CD8+ T cells from blood, with Jurkat cell RNA spiked in. Sample subset: FACS-sorted CD8+CD4-CCR7+CD45RA+ naive T cells. The source is a human donor in good health. Some libraries in this study had Jurkat cell RNA spiked in.

This clonotype was detected a few times. A read error may produce the germline difference seen at one junction end. V usage is TRBV7-6 and J usage is TRBJ2-1; no clear D gene. The CDR3 contains 15 residues. Germline CDR1 reads SGHVS; CDR2 reads FNYEAQ. CDR3 residues: CASSLDRTIDNEQLF. The CDR3 DNA is TGTGCCAGCAGCTTAGATAGGACGATAGACAATGAGCAGCTCTTC. Full variable domain (remainder filled in from reference TRBV7-6 and TRBJ2-1): GAGVSQSPRYKVTKRGQDVALRCDPISGHVSLYWYRQALGQGPEFLTYFNYEAQQDKSGLPNDRFSAERPEGSISTLTIQRTEQRDSAMYRCASSLDRTIDNEQLFGPGTRLTVL.

V gene TRBV3-1 combines with J gene TRBJ2-1; a weak D match, TRBD1 (6 bases). V lost 4 bases to trimming and J lost 9 bases, with 7 bases between them. Germline assignment: CDR1 LGHDT and CDR2 YNNKEL (reference sequence). This CDR3 is built from 11 residues. In nucleotides, the CDR3 is TGTGCCAGCAGCCTACAGGGTGAGCAGTTCTTC. Amino acid sequence: CASSLQGEQFF.

As for this clonotype: Just one base apart from a much larger clone, this may be a read error. The genes are TRBV6-5 and TRBJ2-7; TRBD1 matches 11 bases. Germline trimming cut 11 bases from V and 6 bases from J; bases unmatched to any gene: 9. The CDR3 has 13 residues. The germline CDR1 and CDR2 sequences are MNHEY and SVGAGI. The CDR3 reads CAFGQGAISEQYF. CDR3 sequence (DNA): TGTGCCTTTGGACAGGGGGCAATTAGCGAGCAGTACTTC.

This clonotype appeared a single time. V usage is TRBV24-1 and J usage is TRBJ2-1; perhaps TRBD2 as D (6 bases). This CDR3 is 18 amino acids long. CDR1 KGHDR and CDR2 SFDVKD come from the germline V gene. Trimming stripped 5 bases from V and 7 bases from J, with 26 bases between. As DNA, the CDR3 is TGTGCCACCAGTGTTCCCGACAGCAGAGACCCACTAGCTAATGAGCAGTTCTTC. Encoded protein: CATSVPDSRDPLANEQFF.

Worth noting for this clonotype: A much more abundant neighbour one base away suggests this may be a read error. The chain couples TRBV28 to TRBJ2-7, with 7 bases that match TRBD2. Germline values: CDR1 MDHEN, CDR2 SYDVKM. The CDR3 contains 13 residues. The DNA of the CDR3 is TGTGACAGCACCCGGGAGGCTACCTACGAGCAGTACTTC. Amino acid sequence: CDSTREATYEQYF.

This clonotype was counted at least ten times. The chain carries TRBV20-1 and TRBJ2-3; possibly TRBD1 or TRBD2 for D (5 bases each). CDR1 and CDR2 (germline): DFQATT, SNEGSKA (reference sequence). The CDR3 totals 16 residues. V lost 4 bases and J 0 bases, leaving 17 bases between the germline ends. The DNA of the CDR3 is TGCAGTGCTATACCTGAGGGACCATCTAGCACAGATACGCAGTATTTT. It translates to CSAIPEGPSSTDTQYF.

The table lists this clonotype with a few counts. The gene calls are TRBV7-9 and TRBJ2-7; 7 bases agree with TRBD2. Trimming removed 6 bases from V and 4 bases from J; junction bases left unmatched: 9. Germline CDR1 is SEHNR and CDR2 is FQNEAQ (reference sequence). The CDR3 has 14 residues. The CDR3 sequence: CASRELGGSYEQYF. CDR3 DNA: TGTGCCAGCAGGGAACTGGGCGGGAGTTACGAGCAGTACTTC.

With regard to this clonotype: This may stem from a read error, because a much larger clone lies one nucleotide away. The CDR3 ends on some other residue instead of the conserved phenylalanine or tryptophan, so this is likely a read error. The genes are TRBV5-4 and TRBJ2-3, with no clear D. The V end was cut by 1 base, the J end by 4 bases, with 10 bases between. Germline CDR1 reads SGHNT; CDR2 reads YYREEE (reference sequence). The CDR3 contains 14 residues. CDR3 region: CASSLMGFPDTQYC. The CDR3 DNA reads TGTGCCAGCAGCTTGATGGGTTTCCCAGATACGCAGTATTGT.

Turning to this clonotype: Being one base from a much bigger clone, this may be a read error. The J gene is TRBJ1-1, the V gene TRBV28; D is undetermined. CDR1 is MDHEN and CDR2 is SYDVKM in the germline V gene. V dropped 5 bases and J dropped 0 bases, with 19 bases sitting between them. The CDR3 extends over 17 amino acids. CDR3 nucleotide sequence: TGTGCCAGCAGTATCACCCGGGAAGCCTTCATGAACACTGAAGCTTTCTTT. This gives the protein CASSITREAFMNTEAFF.

V and J are TRBV7-9 and TRBJ2-5; 8 bases map to TRBD1. J was trimmed by 0 bases and V by 5 bases; bases with no gene match: 8. This CDR3 is 16 amino acids long. Germline V gene data show CDR1 as SEHNR and CDR2 as FQNEAQ (reference sequence). The CDR3 loop is CASSAGRDRYQETQYF. For the CDR3, the DNA is TGTGCCAGCAGCGCTGGCCGGGACAGGTACCAAGAGACCCAGTACTTC.

This rearrangement joins TRBV27 to TRBJ2-1; D is perhaps TRBD2 (6 bases). This CDR3 has 14 amino acids. CDR1 is MNHEY, CDR2 SMNVEV, per germline (reference sequence). V was clipped by 3 bases and J by 7 bases, with 13 bases between them. The CDR3 DNA is TGTGCCAGCAGTTTTGAGGGACTTGCTAATGAGCAGTTCTTC. Its translation: CASSFEGLANEQFF.

The rearrangement uses TRBV12-3 or TRBV12-4 and TRBJ2-5, with D unclear. The CDR3 is 14 residues long. V lost 0 bases, J lost 5 bases, and 10 bases lay in between. CDR3 residues: CASSLAGPLETQYF. DNA of the CDR3: TGTGCCAGCAGTTTAGCAGGCCCCCTCGAGACCCAGTACTTC.

Worth noting for this clonotype: This sequence may be a read error, since a much larger clone differs from it by one base. V and J are TRBV4-3 and TRBJ2-5; D gene ambiguous. Trimming stripped 4 bases from V and 5 bases from J, with 14 bases between. The CDR3 contains 14 residues. The germline V gene has CDR1 LGHNA and CDR2 YSLEER. CDR3 nucleotides: TGCGCCAGCAGCCTAGAAGGGTTTCTGGAGACCCAGTACTTC. Translating gives CASSLEGFLETQYF.

The chain joins TRBV4-3 to TRBJ2-7; 7 bases are shared with TRBD2. Per the germline V gene, CDR1 is LGHNA and CDR2 is YSLEER. The CDR3 extends over 16 amino acids. The trim removed 0 bases at V and 7 bases at J, leaving 12 bases unmatched. The CDR3 sequence: CASSQDTREGGGEQYF. The CDR3 bases are TGCGCCAGCAGCCAAGATACGAGGGAGGGCGGTGGGGAGCAGTACTTC.

This clonotype was detected only a few times. The V gene is TRBV9, the J gene TRBJ2-2; D is uncertain. The CDR3 is 12 residues long. V lost 0 bases and J 6 bases, leaving 3 bases between the germline ends. Germline V gives CDR1 SGDLS, CDR2 YYNGEE. This CDR3 reads CASSVGPGELFF. DNA for the CDR3: TGTGCCAGCAGCGTAGGCCCCGGGGAGCTGTTTTTT.

This clonotype was detected ten times or more. In nucleotides, the CDR3 is TGTGCCAGCAGTTACTCTTCAGGGAACGAGCAGTACTTC. Translated, it gives CASSYSSGNEQYF. The V call is TRBV6-6, the J call TRBJ2-7; possible D gene TRBD1, 5 bases. This CDR3 region has 13 residues. Germline CDR1 reads MNHNY; CDR2 reads SVGAGI (reference sequence). V lost 0 bases to trimming and J lost 5 bases, with 8 bases between them.

Details on this clonotype: The junction departs from the called germline gene at one end, perhaps through a read error. V usage is TRBV9 and J usage is TRBJ2-2, with no clear D. Germline-derived CDR1 and CDR2 are SGDLS and YYNGEE. The CDR3 spans 15 residues. The CDR3 here is CASGVASRNTGELFF. CDR3 coding DNA: TGTGCCAGCGGCGTAGCCAGCAGAAACACCGGGGAGCTGTTTTTT.

This clonotype came up once. This clone may be a read error of a much larger clone one base away. V usage is TRBV12-3 or TRBV12-4 and J usage is TRBJ2-6; D remains unclear. There are 14 residues in the CDR3. The CDR3 reads CACSLLSGANVLTF. CDR3 DNA: TGTGCCTGCAGTTTACTCTCTGGGGCCAACGTCCTGACTTTC.

This clonotype was observed many times. The V and J genes are TRBV29-1 and TRBJ2-2; tentative D call: TRBD2 (6 bases). The CDR3 consists of 12 residues. Trimming left V 6 bases short and J 4 bases short, with 9 bases between. Germline V gene data show CDR1 as SQVTM and CDR2 as ANQGSEA. As DNA, the CDR3 is TGCAGCGTCACGACTAGCACCGGGGAGCTGTTTTTT. Translated, it gives CSVTTSTGELFF.

This clonotype was found a few times. The V and J genes are TRBV28 and TRBJ1-5; 11 bases line up with TRBD1. Germline loops: CDR1 MDHEN, CDR2 SYDVKM. Trimming at V came to 10 bases and at J to 3 bases, leaving 11 bases not matched to a gene. The CDR3 extends over 16 amino acids. The CDR3 region is CATLKWTGGFNQPQHF. For the CDR3, the DNA is TGTGCCACCCTGAAATGGACAGGGGGCTTCAATCAGCCCCAGCATTTT.

This clonotype has just a few counts. The chain links TRBV10-3 to TRBJ2-2; D is undetermined. Trimming stripped 0 bases from V and 6 bases from J, with 8 bases between. This CDR3 is 14 amino acids long. Per the germline V gene, CDR1 is ENHRY and CDR2 is SYGVKD. CDR3 in amino acids: CAISESGSAGELFF. Written as DNA, the CDR3 is TGTGCCATCAGTGAGTCGGGCAGCGCCGGGGAGCTGTTTTTT.

The chain links TRBV12-3 or TRBV12-4 to TRBJ2-1; TRBD1 matches at 7 bases. The junction had 10 bases not matched to a gene; V was cut back by 5 bases and J by 15 bases. The CDR3 is 12 amino acids. The CDR3 protein is CASSKRQGEPFF. CDR3 nucleotides: TGTGCCAGCAGTAAACGACAGGGCGAACCGTTCTTC.

The table lists this clonotype with a few counts. The CDR3 region is CASGSGTGREKLFF. CDR3 DNA sequence: TGTGCCAGCGGATCCGGCACGGGGAGAGAAAAACTGTTTTTT. The V call is TRBV27, the J call TRBJ1-4; unclear D gene. The V end was cut by 8 bases, the J end by 8 bases, with 18 bases between. Germline CDR1 MNHEY, CDR2 SMNVEV (reference sequence). The CDR3 extends over 14 amino acids.

Note on this clonotype: It may be a read error: a sequence one base away is much more abundant. The CDR3 nucleotides are TGTGCCAGCTCGAAGGGGGGGACCGGAAACACCATATATTTT. Protein sequence: CASSKGGTGNTIYF. The chain uses TRBV9 and TRBJ1-3; a possible D gene is TRBD1 (6 bases). Germline V gene lookup returns CDR1 SGDLS and CDR2 YYNGEE. The CDR3 consists of 14 residues. V was shortened by 7 bases and J by 4 bases, with 15 bases between the two germline ends.

This chain links TRBV2 with TRBJ2-7, with D uncertain. Germline CDR1 is SNHLY and CDR2 is FYNNEI. The CDR3 has 12 residues. The ends were cut back, 4 bases at V and 0 bases at J, with 4 bases in the middle. The CDR3 here is CASSGSSYEQYF. CDR3 sequence (DNA): TGTGCCAGCAGTGGGAGCTCCTACGAGCAGTACTTC.

The gene calls are TRBV10-3 and TRBJ2-2; no clear D. Germline V CDR1 and CDR2: ENHRY, SYGVKD. Deletions cut 3 bases from V and 7 bases from J, with 15 bases between. CDR3 length: 15 residues. The CDR3 reads CAISDARTTGGELFF. The CDR3 DNA reads as TGTGCCATCAGTGACGCTCGGACGACGGGCGGGGAGCTGTTTTTT.